The clone carrying this T cell receptor (beta chain) was seen more than once but under ten times. The data originate from a study of T-cell reconstitution after alpha-beta-depleted transplantation in children. Preparation of the TCRbeta library was carried out with unique molecular identifiers. MiXCR, run by TCRdb on the PCR reads, gives a single entry per CDR3 protein. This table holds 500,000 to 600,000 distinct CDR3 sequences, about 18% found once. V was pared by 5 bases and J by 4 bases, with 14 bases between. This CDR3 is built from 14 residues. Per germline, CDR1 SGHVS and CDR2 FNYEAQ. The TCR sequence derives from a human donor who donated a stem cell graft to a child with acute lymphoblastic leukemia. The material was PBMCs from the stem cell graft donor, obtained from the stem cell graft. The V gene is TRBV7-6, the J gene TRBJ1-1, with D tentatively TRBD1 (6 bases). The CDR3 is CASSGTGSSTEAFF. CDR3 DNA sequence: TGTGCCAGCAGCGGAACAGGGTCGAGCACTGAAGCTTTCTTT. The whole variable domain, filled in from reference TRBV7-6 and TRBJ1-1, reads GAGVSQSPRYKVTKRGQDVALRCDPISGHVSLYWYRQALGQGPEFLTYFNYEAQQDKSGLPNDRFSAERPEGSISTLTIQRTEQRDSAMYRCASSGTGSSTEAFFGQGTRLTVV.